Here is one T cell receptor (beta chain) with its context. The antigen remains undetermined. PCR primers comprised 60 Vbeta and 13 Jbeta primers. TCRdb's copy holds only in-frame clones and misses some; the assay was immunoSEQ multiplex PCR. The sample has 90,000 to 150,000 clones; about 78% are singletons. The data are from a study of cytomegalovirus exposure and HLA in healthy donors. General observations from the study: Analyses of presence and absence presupposed an approximately uniform sequencing depth across donors.

The CDR3 has 14 residues. V shed 6 bases and J 4 bases; nucleotides not matched to a gene: 1. Germline V gives CDR1 SNHLY, CDR2 FYNNEI. The clonotype originates from a woman aged 40 to 49 in good health and CMV-seropositive. The rearrangement uses TRBV2 and TRBJ2-3; 13 bases map to TRBD2. The sequencing input was PBMCs. CDR3 in DNA: TGTGCCAGCAGGGGACTAGCGGGGCCAGATACGCAGTATTTT. This codes for CASRGLAGPDTQYF.